This TCR beta chain was documented in a study of blood T cells in healthy people across ages. Then a second PCR, running roughly 7 to 11 cycles, was carried out with a sample-barcoded 5' primer and a J-beta primer mix. TCRdb passed the 5' RACE reads through MiXCR, listing each CDR3 protein once. The profile covers about 760,000 distinct CDR3 sequences, with roughly three fifths appearing a single time and about a quarter taken by the ten largest. This TCR derives from a man between 40 and 49 years old in good health. The sequenced material came from blood.

The CDR3, as DNA: TGTGCCAGCAGGAATCTCGGGCCAGATCCCTATGGCTACACCTTC. Its translation: CASRNLGPDPYGYTF. The rearrangement joins TRBV6-6 to TRBJ1-2; D is unresolved. The CDR3 sequence is 15 residues long. The V gene lost 6 bases and the J gene lost 4 bases, with 18 bases spanning the gap. The germline gives CDR1 MNHNY, CDR2 SVGAGI (reference sequence).